This TCR beta chain was found in a study of regulatory T cells in long-lasting Graves disease. Study results and limitations: Analyses excluded thyroid tissue, covering peripheral blood alone.

CDR1 is MNHNS, CDR2 SASEGT, per germline. Trimming cost V 8 bases and J 0 bases, with 14 bases left between them. CDR3 size: 14 residues. This clonotype was seen ten or more times. Its matching antigen is unknown. Libraries of TCR beta came from iRepertoire HTBI primers plus Arm-PCR of CDR3 regions. Study processing details: The identification of approximately 62 TRBV and roughly 15 TRBJ segments was made across samples. MiXCR, run by TCRdb on the multiplex PCR reads, gives a single entry per CDR3 protein. The V and J calls were determined by TCRdb, not by the authors. The sample shows around 500,000 distinct CDR3 sequences, 20% of them seen only once. Noted time point: persistent/refractory GD, antithyroid drugs over 5 years with positive TRAb. From PBMCs, RNA was extracted and then used to make the TCR library. The EDTA tubes were filled with about 9 milliliters of drawn peripheral blood.

This specimen was peripheral blood mononuclear cells (PBMCs), taken when the disease was refractory, from a patient treated with antithyroid drugs. V and J are TRBV6-1 and TRBJ2-7; weak D call: TRBD1 (5 bases). This sequence originates from a female donor with Graves disease. CDR3 in DNA: TGTGCCAGCGCCGACAGCTCTTCCTCCTACGAGCAGTACTTC. This sequence encodes CASADSSSSYEQYF.